This T cell receptor beta chain appears in the sequencing data of a study of T cells in Graves' hyperthyroidism and ophthalmopathy. RNA transcripts yielded amplified TCR beta CDR3 regions. Researchers ran a first-round RT-PCR on the TCR CDR3 using the HTBI primer set. Each CDR3 protein gets one entry after TCRdb re-called the multiplex PCR reads with MiXCR. This table holds roughly 500,000 distinct CDR3 sequences, around 50% found once. Details on this clonotype: No antigen is known for it.

Overall study results and limits: Among thyroid clonotypes expanded above 0.001, most also appeared in blood.

Researchers barred patients who had uncontrolled infection, other autoimmune disease, pregnancy or lactation. Clinical symptoms, serum thyroxine, TRAb, thyroid ultrasound and orbital computed tomography informed diagnoses. The V and J ends lost 6 bases and 5 bases, in that order; junction bases with no gene match: 14. CDR3 length: 16 residues. Germline assignment: CDR1 MNHEY and CDR2 SMNVEV (reference sequence). The sequence was obtained from an adult woman with Graves' disease, either hyperthyroidism or ophthalmopathy (not recorded which). The V call is TRBV27, the J call TRBJ2-7, with 9 positions matching TRBD2. The sequenced material came from peripheral blood or thyroid tissue (not recorded which). CDR3 loop: CASSLSSLAGYNEQYF. The DNA for the CDR3 is TGTGCCAGCAGCCTATCTTCACTAGCGGGTTACAACGAGCAGTACTTC.